This passage covers 30 T cell receptor beta chains from one sample sequenced in a study of OX40 agonist ivuxolimab in advanced cancers. Sequencing was performed with immunoSEQ multiplex PCR; in TCRdb, only in-frame clones are kept and a portion is missing. The sample consists of 80,000 or so clones, roughly 87% of them appearing once. This sample comprised CD4+ or CD8+ T cells sorted from blood, obtained in a trial of the OX40 agonist ivuxolimab. These TCRs come from an adult with an advanced solid tumor such as melanoma, head and neck, liver or kidney cancer.

The rearrangement links TRBV5-4 to TRBJ2-7; 9 bases map to TRBD1. The CDR3 sequence is 14 residues long. V shed 3 bases and J 5 bases; nucleotides not matched to a gene: 6. Germline values: CDR1 SGHNT, CDR2 YYREEE (reference sequence). The CDR3: CASSYGQGMDEQYF. The DNA for the CDR3 is TGTGCCAGCAGCTATGGACAGGGGATGGACGAGCAGTACTTC.

The genes are TRBV6-1 and TRBJ2-1, with TRBD2 as a possible D gene (6 bases). The CDR3 is 15 residues long. Germline V gene lookup returns CDR1 MNHNS and CDR2 SASEGT. Trimming pared 8 bases from V and 6 bases from J, leaving 20 bases between. The CDR3 here is CASAGNRLRGNEQFF. In nucleotides, the CDR3 is TGTGCCAGCGCGGGGAACAGACTAAGAGGCAATGAGCAGTTCTTC.

The J gene is TRBJ1-2, the V gene TRBV5-8, with D hard to call. Germline CDR1 is SGHTS and CDR2 is YDEGEE. The V and J ends lost 0 bases and 8 bases respectively, with 5 bases between them. The CDR3 length is 11 residues. The CDR3 DNA follows: TGTGCCAGCAGCTTGGTTGGGGGCTACACCTTC. It encodes CASSLVGGYTF.

The genes are TRBV27 and TRBJ1-5; no firm D call. Per germline, CDR1 MNHEY and CDR2 SMNVEV (reference sequence). The CDR3 is made up of 12 amino acids. The germline V and J ends were trimmed by 3 bases and 6 bases, with 6 bases remaining between them. As DNA, the CDR3 is TGTGCCAGCAGTTTGAAGGGTCAGCCCCAGCATTTT. Its translation: CASSLKGQPQHF.

The count of this clone is one. The V gene is TRBV19, the J gene TRBJ1-2; TRBD1 aligns across 7 bases. Germline V gene data show CDR1 as LNHDA and CDR2 as SQIVND (reference sequence). V lost 3 bases to trimming and J lost 5 bases; unmatched junction nucleotides: 9. The CDR3 extends over 15 amino acids. CDR3 in amino acids: CASSIQQGNRYGYTF. CDR3 in DNA: TGTGCCAGTAGTATTCAACAGGGGAATCGGTATGGCTACACCTTC.

The chain employs TRBV30 and TRBJ2-7, with D uncertain. Germline values: CDR1 GTSNPN, CDR2 SVGIG (reference sequence). V shed 7 bases and J shed 0 bases, with 16 bases lying between them. The CDR3 runs 14 residues. The chain's CDR3 is CASRRLSGSYEQYF. For the CDR3, the DNA is TGTGCCTCCCGAAGGCTATCGGGCTCCTACGAGCAGTACTTC.

The chain joins TRBV19 to TRBJ2-1; tentatively, D is TRBD1 or TRBD2 (6 bases each). Germline-derived CDR1 and CDR2 are LNHDA and SQIVND (reference sequence). The CDR3 length is 18 residues. V was cut by 7 bases and J by 5 bases, with 27 bases left in between. Here the CDR3 reads CASMVGGGVLSKNNEQFF. The CDR3 DNA is TGTGCCAGTATGGTTGGGGGCGGGGTTCTATCCAAAAACAATGAGCAGTTCTTC.

The genes are TRBV7-2 and TRBJ2-7; 7 bases are a match to TRBD2. The length of the CDR3 is 16 residues. V was pared by 2 bases and J by 1 base, with 8 bases of the junction left unmatched. Germline CDR1 is SGHTA and CDR2 is FQGNSA. DNA of the CDR3: TGTGCCAGCAGCTTACCGTCAGCGCGGGGGTCCTACGAGCAGTACTTC. Amino acids: CASSLPSARGSYEQYF.

The chain has TRBV6-5 and TRBJ2-5; tentative D call: TRBD2 (7 bases). The CDR3 has 15 residues. Germline V gene lookup returns CDR1 MNHEY and CDR2 SVGAGI. V shed 6 bases and J shed 4 bases, with 18 bases lying between them. The CDR3 nucleotides read TGTGCCAGCAGCTTGGCCGGGGGCGGGGGAGAGACCCAGTACTTC. Encoded protein: CASSLAGGGGETQYF.

On this clone itself: A junction boundary mismatches the germline segment, possibly from a read error. V and J are TRBV29-1 and TRBJ1-5; maybe TRBD1 (5 bases). Germline-derived CDR1 and CDR2 are SQVTM and ANQGSEA. The CDR3 runs to 13 residues. Here the CDR3 DNA reads TGCAGCGTCATGACAGCTAGCAGTCAGCCCCAGCATTTT. It specifies CSVMTASSQPQHF.

The V gene is TRBV5-4, the J gene TRBJ2-1; no clear D. With 2 bases removed from V and 5 bases from J, the gap between germline ends came to 17 bases. CDR1 is SGHNT and CDR2 is YYREEE in the germline V gene (reference sequence). The CDR3 runs 16 residues. The CDR3 reads CASSFFGWSPNNEQFF. Written as DNA, the CDR3 is TGTGCCAGCAGCTTTTTCGGGTGGTCGCCCAACAATGAGCAGTTCTTC.

The rearrangement uses TRBV4-1 and TRBJ1-2; no clear D gene. The ends were cut back, 0 bases at V and 0 bases at J, with 14 bases in the middle. From germline, CDR1 is MGHRA and CDR2 YSYEKL. This CDR3 is 17 amino acids long. CDR3: CASSQEADPGANYGYTF. CDR3 coding DNA: TGCGCCAGCAGCCAAGAAGCGGACCCGGGAGCTAACTATGGCTACACCTTC.

V is TRBV30 and J is TRBJ1-2; D perhaps matches TRBD1 (6 bases). Germline assignment: CDR1 GTSNPN and CDR2 SVGIG (reference sequence). Trimming took 3 bases from V and 4 from J, leaving 15 bases between them. This CDR3 spans 14 amino acids. The CDR3 spells CAWRLGGRSYGYTF. In DNA form, the CDR3 reads TGTGCCTGGAGGTTGGGGGGCCGCTCCTATGGCTACACCTTC.

This clone appeared a few times. The chain uses TRBV5-8 and TRBJ2-5, with 10 bases identical to TRBD2. Germline CDR1 is SGHTS and CDR2 is YDEGEE. V lost 3 bases to trimming and J lost 2 bases; unmatched junction nucleotides: 7. This CDR3 is built from 16 residues. The DNA for the CDR3 is TGTGCCAGCAGCTCAGGACTAGCGGACAGACAAGAGACCCAGTACTTC. Its protein product is CASSSGLADRQETQYF.

The chain has TRBV5-1 and TRBJ2-2; 10 bases are shared with TRBD2. This CDR3 is 14 amino acids long. CDR1 is SGHRS, CDR2 YFSETQ, per germline. The V gene end was trimmed by 4 bases and the J gene end by 4 bases; junction bases not matched to a gene: 1. The CDR3 nucleotides are TGCGCCAGCAGCGCTAGCGGGAGCACCGGGGAGCTGTTTTTT. Translated: CASSASGSTGELFF.

CDR3 protein: CASSPILGTGRATEAFF. In DNA form, the CDR3 reads TGTGCCAGCAGCCCCATACTAGGGACAGGGAGGGCCACTGAAGCTTTCTTT. This chain connects TRBV7-9 to TRBJ1-1; TRBD1 agrees at 9 bases. Trimming at V came to 5 bases and at J to 4 bases, leaving 14 bases not matched to a gene. CDR3 length equals 17 residues. CDR1 and CDR2 (germline): SEHNR, FQNEAQ (reference sequence). The entire variable domain, with the rest obtained from reference TRBV7-9 and TRBJ1-1, is as follows: DTGVSQNPRHKITKRGQNVTFRCDPISEHNRLYWYRQTLGQGPEFLTYFQNEAQLEKSRLLSDRFSAERPKGSFSTLEIQRTEQGDSAMYLCASSPILGTGRATEAFFGQGTRLTVV.

The rearrangement uses TRBV30 and TRBJ2-3, with D perhaps TRBD1 (7 bases). V gave up 1 base and J gave up 11 bases, with 13 bases separating them. This CDR3 is 12 amino acids long. The V gene's germline CDR1 is GTSNPN and CDR2 SVGIG (reference sequence). This chain's CDR3 is CAWSAGGFEQYF. The CDR3 bases are TGTGCCTGGAGTGCAGGGGGGTTTGAGCAGTATTTT.

The chain couples TRBV20-1 to TRBJ1-2; D remains ambiguous. The CDR3 is made up of 9 amino acids. Trimming took 5 bases from V and 5 from J, leaving 3 bases between them. Germline CDR1 and CDR2: DFQATT and SNEGSKA (reference sequence). The chain's CDR3 is CSAGYGYTF. In DNA form, the CDR3 reads TGCAGTGCTGGTTATGGCTACACCTTC.

V and J are TRBV21-1 and TRBJ1-4; the table names TRBD1, a call not compared with the DNA. TRBV21-1 is a known pseudogene. The CDR3 runs to 15 residues. DNA for the CDR3: TGTGCCAGCAGCGGCCCGAACAGGGCTAATGAAAAACTGTTTTTT. Amino acid sequence: CASSGPNRANEKLFF.

The V call is TRBV7-3, the J call TRBJ2-5; the match to TRBD1 covers 9 bases. V was clipped by 5 bases and J by 1 base; unmatched bases: 2. The CDR3 length is 14 residues. The germline CDR1 and CDR2 sequences are SGHTA and FQGTGA. The CDR3 DNA is TGTGCCAGCAGCACGACAGGGGGCCAAGAGACCCAGTACTTC. It specifies CASSTTGGQETQYF.

The chain links TRBV5-1 to TRBJ2-3, with TRBD1 matching 8 bases. The CDR3 covers 14 residues. CDR1 is SGHRS and CDR2 is YFSETQ in the germline V gene. Losses at the gene ends were 7 bases for V and 0 bases for J; bases not matched to a gene: 4. The DNA of the CDR3 is TGCGCCAGCCGAGGGACAGGCAGCACAGATACGCAGTATTTT. Translated: CASRGTGSTDTQYF.

The rearrangement joins TRBV2 to TRBJ1-5; D perhaps matches TRBD1 (5 bases). CDR1 is SNHLY and CDR2 is FYNNEI in the germline V gene. V gave up 4 bases and J gave up 2 bases, with 15 bases separating them. The CDR3 is 16 residues long. CDR3 sequence: CASSVGALGGNQPQHF. CDR3 coding DNA: TGTGCCAGCAGTGTTGGGGCCTTGGGCGGCAATCAGCCCCAGCATTTT.

The chain links TRBV19 to TRBJ2-5, with a weak D call TRBD2 (6 bases). CDR3 size: 14 residues. Trimming left V 3 bases short and J 5 bases short, with 13 bases between. CDR1 is LNHDA, CDR2 SQIVND, per germline (reference sequence). CDR3 DNA sequence: TGTGCCAGTAGTATGGGTCCTGGGAGGGAGACCCAGTACTTC. Translated, it gives CASSMGPGRETQYF. Supplemented by reference TRBV19 and TRBJ2-5, the full variable domain reads DGGITQSPKYLFRKEGQNVTLSCEQNLNHDAMYWYRQDPGQGLRLIYYSQIVNDFQKGDIAEGYSVSREKKESFPLTVTSAQKNPTAFYLCASSMGPGRETQYFGPGTRLLVL.

This clone was counted once. The V gene is TRBV6-1, the J gene TRBJ1-1; D is unresolved. The CDR3 is made up of 13 amino acids. Trimming pared 4 bases from V and 3 bases from J, leaving 9 bases between. Germline CDR1 MNHNS, CDR2 SASEGT. The CDR3 bases are TGTGCCAGCAGTGTTCGACGCCACACTGAAGCTTTCTTT. Translating it yields CASSVRRHTEAFF.

The V call is TRBV5-1, the J call TRBJ2-1; 8 bases match TRBD2. CDR1 is SGHRS, CDR2 YFSETQ, per germline. The CDR3 is 14 residues long. V trimming: 4 bases; J trimming: 5 bases; junction bases outside the gene matches: 5. The CDR3 nucleotides are TGCGCCAGCAGCCCCCGGACTAGCCACAATGAGCAGTTCTTC. Translated: CASSPRTSHNEQFF. Combining the CDR3 with reference TRBV5-1 and TRBJ2-1 gives the whole variable domain KAGVTQTPRYLIKTRGQQVTLSCSPISGHRSVSWYQQTPGQGLQFLFEYFSETQRNKGNFPGRFSGRQFSNSRSEMNVSTLELGDSALYLCASSPRTSHNEQFFGPGTRLTVL.

The V gene is TRBV28, the J gene TRBJ1-4; a possible D gene is TRBD1 (5 bases). V dropped 10 bases and J dropped 6 bases, with 15 bases sitting between them. CDR3 length equals 13 residues. Looked up from germline, CDR1 is MDHEN and CDR2 is SYDVKM. The CDR3 here is CAIEGTPDEKLFF. Here the CDR3 DNA reads TGTGCCATCGAGGGGACGCCGGATGAAAAACTGTTTTTT.

The chain is built from TRBV27 and TRBJ2-7, with 8 bases that match TRBD2. The CDR3 contains 15 residues. Trimming cost V 1 base and J 5 bases; bases outside gene matches: 7. From germline, CDR1 is MNHEY and CDR2 SMNVEV (reference sequence). In nucleotides, the CDR3 is TGTGCCAGCAGTTTATTCCTCGGGGGGGCCCACGAGCAGTACTTC. Protein: CASSLFLGGAHEQYF.

The rearrangement joins TRBV7-3 to TRBJ2-1; 10 positions match TRBD2. J lost 2 bases, V lost 5 bases, and 9 bases had no gene match. Germline-derived CDR1 and CDR2 are SGHTA and FQGTGA. The CDR3 covers 17 residues. CDR3 loop: CASSPSRSGRAYNEQFF. The CDR3 region has the DNA TGTGCCAGCAGCCCCAGCCGAAGCGGGAGGGCCTACAATGAGCAGTTCTTC. Supplemented by reference TRBV7-3 and TRBJ2-1, the full variable domain reads GAGVSQTPSNKVTEKGKYVELRCDPISGHTALYWYRQSLGQGPEFLIYFQGTGAADDSGLPNDRFFAVRPEGSVSTLKIQRTERGDSAVYLCASSPSRSGRAYNEQFFGPGTRLTVL.

The rearrangement links TRBV19 to TRBJ2-1; TRBD2 is a possible D gene (6 bases). CDR1 is LNHDA and CDR2 is SQIVND in the germline V gene (reference sequence). Trimming removed 7 bases at V and 7 bases at J, with 23 bases between. The CDR3 loop spans 16 amino acids. CDR3 nucleotide sequence: TGTGCCAGTACGGGGGTGTTGGCTCCTGCCCGTAATGAGCAGTTCTTC. The encoded protein is CASTGVLAPARNEQFF.

V usage is TRBV15 and J usage is TRBJ1-5; the D gene is possibly TRBD1 (6 bases). V lost 5 bases and J 3 bases, leaving 17 bases between the germline ends. This CDR3 has 16 residues. The germline V gene encodes CDR1 LNHNV and CDR2 YYDKDF (reference sequence). As DNA, the CDR3 is TGTGCCACCAGCTGGGGGGAAGGGGGGTTCAATCAGCCCCAGCATTTT. Its translation: CATSWGEGGFNQPQHF.